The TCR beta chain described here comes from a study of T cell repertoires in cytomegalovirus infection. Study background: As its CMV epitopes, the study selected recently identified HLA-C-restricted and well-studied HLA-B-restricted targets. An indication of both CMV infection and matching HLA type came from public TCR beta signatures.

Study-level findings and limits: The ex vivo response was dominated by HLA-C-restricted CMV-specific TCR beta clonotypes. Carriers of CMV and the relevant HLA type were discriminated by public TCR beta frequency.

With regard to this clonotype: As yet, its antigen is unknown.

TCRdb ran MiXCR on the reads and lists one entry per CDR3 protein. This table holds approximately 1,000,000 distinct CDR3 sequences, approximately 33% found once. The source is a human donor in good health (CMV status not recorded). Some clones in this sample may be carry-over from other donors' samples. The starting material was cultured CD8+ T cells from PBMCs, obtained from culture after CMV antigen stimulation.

The CDR3 region is CASHKGLTEAFF. In nucleotides, the CDR3 is TGTGCCAGCCATAAGGGGTTGACTGAAGCTTTCTTT. The chain uses TRBV12-3 or TRBV12-4 and TRBJ1-1, with TRBD1 as a possible D gene (5 bases). V gave up 8 bases and J gave up 5 bases, with 12 bases separating them. The CDR3 covers 12 residues.